The next 5 T cell receptor beta chains were all read from a single sample in a study of technical replicates of blood from a few donors. Data came from immunoSEQ multiplex PCR; TCRdb stores just in-frame clones and leaves some out. The repertoire holds approximately 8,000 clones, with about nine tenths as singletons. Sequences were obtained from PBMCs. These receptors originate from a human donor in good health.

The CDR3: CASSESTSQGRETGYTF. The DNA for the CDR3 is TGCGCCAGCAGTGAGTCGACGTCCCAGGGGCGAGAGACTGGCTACACCTTC. This rearrangement joins TRBV10-1 to TRBJ1-2; a weak D match, TRBD1 (6 bases). The CDR3 is 17 amino acids. Germline loops: CDR1 WNHNN, CDR2 SYGVQD (reference sequence). Trimming took 0 bases from V and 7 from J, leaving 21 bases between them.

The V gene is TRBV28, the J gene TRBJ2-7, with D perhaps matching TRBD1 (5 bases). The CDR3 is 15 residues long. Looked up from germline, CDR1 is MDHEN and CDR2 is SYDVKM. Trimming took off 5 bases at V and 0 bases at J, with 14 bases between the two ends. CDR3 DNA sequence: TGTGCCAGCAGTCTAACAGGAGATAACTCCTACGAGCAGTACTTC. This translates into CASSLTGDNSYEQYF.

This CDR3 reads CASSADRGAGNTIYF. Here the CDR3 DNA reads TGTGCCAGCAGCGCGGACAGGGGAGCGGGAAACACCATATATTTT. V usage is TRBV9 and J usage is TRBJ1-3; 9 bases fit TRBD1. Unmatched junction bases numbered 5, after V lost 3 bases and J lost 4 bases. Germline CDR1 SGDLS, CDR2 YYNGEE. The CDR3 has 15 residues.

The chain combines TRBV30 with TRBJ2-2; 9 bases are a match to TRBD1. V was pared by 2 bases and J by 6 bases, with 1 base of the junction left unmatched. The V gene's germline CDR1 is GTSNPN and CDR2 SVGIG (reference sequence). This CDR3 region has 13 residues. The CDR3 spells CAWSRQGAGELFF. For the CDR3, the DNA is TGTGCCTGGAGTCGACAGGGGGCCGGGGAGCTGTTTTTT.

The chain couples TRBV6-6 to TRBJ1-2, with 7 positions matching TRBD1. V lost 2 bases, J lost 6 bases, and 9 bases stayed unmatched. The germline V gene encodes CDR1 MNHNY and CDR2 SVGAGI (reference sequence). This CDR3 spans 15 amino acids. Here the CDR3 DNA reads TGTGCCAGCAGTTACGGGGATACAGGGGATAATGGCTACACCTTC. It is translated as CASSYGDTGDNGYTF.